The clone carrying this T cell receptor beta chain was counted between two and nine times. Its specificity is unknown. Sample-barcoded 5' priming and a J-beta primer mix drove a second PCR of roughly 7 to 11 cycles. A single record per CDR3 protein comes from TCRdb applying MiXCR to the 5' RACE reads. This repertoire shows fewer than 1,200,000 distinct CDR3 sequences, about 23% found once; its top ten account for less than 0.75%. Staff drew roughly 10 milliliters of peripheral blood from each donor. Whenever a sample was processed, at least 6 million PBMCs were isolated. The data are from a study of blood T cells in healthy people across ages. Whole-study findings and limits: Older age went with lower TCR beta diversity per million T cells, in a roughly linear way.

Germline V CDR1 and CDR2: LGHNA, YSLEER. The V end lost 6 bases, the J end lost 2 bases, and 13 bases lay between the germline ends. The CDR3 is 14 amino acids. This same sample was also part of a study on T cells of mothers and their children. In that study: Slightly higher, non-significant overlap characterized related mother-child pairs relative to unrelated pairs.

The J gene is TRBJ1-2, the V gene TRBV4-3; D ambiguous. The sample was blood. The clonotype comes from a girl aged 2-9 years in good health. DNA of the CDR3: TGCGCCAGCAGATCCGGGAATACCAACTATGGCTACACCTTC. Protein sequence: CASRSGNTNYGYTF.